One sample yielded the 5 T cell receptor beta chains listed below, sequenced in a study of human CD8 memory T cell subsets. Generation of TCR beta libraries used UMI-labeled 5' RACE. TCRdb reworked the 5' RACE reads into one entry per CDR3 protein, no DNA. This listing includes thousands of distinct CDR3 sequences. Sequenced input: CD8+ effector memory T cells (TEM) sorted from PBMCs. Subset given: effector memory CD8 T cells, CCR7- CD45RO+ CD95+. The receptors derive from a human donor in good health.

This clonotype is medium-sized (0.01 to 0.1%) by frequency. The chain has TRBV29-1 and TRBJ2-3. CDR3 length: 11 amino acids. The germline gives CDR1 SQVTM, CDR2 ANQGSEA. The CDR3 protein is CSVSVPDTQYF.

V is TRBV5-1 and J is TRBJ1-2; TCRdb lists TRBD1, though no DNA is available to test this call. This CDR3 is built from 14 residues. The germline gives CDR1 SGHRS, CDR2 YFSETQ. The CDR3 protein is CASSSQGAVYGYTF.

This clonotype ranks as medium-sized in terms of frequency. The V gene is TRBV7-2, the J gene TRBJ2-7; there is no DNA to check the TCRdb D call of TRBD2. The CDR3 runs 19 residues. CDR1 SGHTA and CDR2 FQGNSA come from the germline V gene. The CDR3 is CASSSLISLFGTSGYEQYF.

The chain links TRBV20-1 to TRBJ2-7. Germline CDR1 and CDR2: DFQATT and SNEGSKA (reference sequence). This CDR3 is 16 amino acids long. CDR3 protein: CSARDLGKSRSYEQYF.

This chain joins TRBV7-9 and TRBJ2-5. CDR1 and CDR2 (germline): SEHNR, FQNEAQ (reference sequence). This CDR3 spans 13 amino acids. The CDR3 region is CASSLDSQETQYF.